These 28 T cell receptor beta chains originate from one sample sequenced in a study of shared clonotypes between healthy human individuals. The repertoire was sequenced with immunoSEQ multiplex PCR; TCRdb's copy has only in-frame clones and lacks some. The data show 1.6 million or so clones, 98% seen once. The sample comprised naive CD4+ T cells sorted from blood. Specified subset: CD45RA+ positively selected. The origin of the receptors is a man in his thirties or forties in good health.

The chain couples TRBV14 to TRBJ2-5; 8 nucleotides agree with TRBD2. Trimming removed 3 bases from V and 4 bases from J; junction bases left unmatched: 7. Germline assignment: CDR1 SGHDN and CDR2 FVKESK. This CDR3 has 15 residues. Written as DNA, the CDR3 is TGTGCCAGCAGCCATTACGGGCTAGCGGGAGAGACCCAGTACTTC. Protein product: CASSHYGLAGETQYF.

CDR3: CATSRDWTVYNEQFF. The CDR3 DNA reads TGTGCCACCAGCAGAGATTGGACTGTCTACAATGAGCAGTTCTTC. This chain connects TRBV15 to TRBJ2-1; D is possibly TRBD2 (5 bases). This CDR3 comprises 15 residues. In germline, CDR1 is LNHNV, CDR2 YYDKDF (reference sequence). Deletions cut 0 bases from V and 3 bases from J, with 9 bases between.

CDR3 sequence: CATKEEGVYGYTF. The CDR3 DNA is TGTGCCACGAAGGAGGAGGGGGTCTATGGCTACACCTTC. The V and J genes are TRBV10-3 and TRBJ1-2, with D perhaps matching TRBD1 (6 bases). The germline CDR1 and CDR2 sequences are ENHRY and SYGVKD. The CDR3 length is 13 residues. V dropped 10 bases and J dropped 4 bases, with 16 bases sitting between them.

The chain couples TRBV5-1 to TRBJ2-7; 11 positions agree with TRBD2. The CDR3 loop spans 16 amino acids. Germline assignment: CDR1 SGHRS and CDR2 YFSETQ. Trimming took 0 bases from V and 6 from J; bases not matched to a gene: 8. CDR3 sequence (DNA): TGCGCCAGCAGCTTGGGAATTAGCGGGAGGGCCGGCGAGCAGTACTTC. Encoded protein: CASSLGISGRAGEQYF.

On this clone itself: Distinct nucleotide sequences in the sample also encode this CDR3. The V and J genes are TRBV7-2 and TRBJ1-3; D not certain. Germline V gene lookup returns CDR1 SGHTA and CDR2 FQGNSA. V lost 0 bases and J 0 bases, leaving 3 bases between the germline ends. This CDR3 has 14 amino acids. The CDR3 DNA is TGTGCCAGCAGCTTAGCGCTCTCTGGAAACACCATATATTTT. Translation gives CASSLALSGNTIYF.

The chain employs TRBV7-2 and TRBJ1-2, with 12 bases that match TRBD1. This CDR3 comprises 15 residues. Trimming cost V 5 bases and J 7 bases; bases outside gene matches: 8. CDR1 is SGHTA, CDR2 FQGNSA, per germline. CDR3 sequence (DNA): TGTGCCAGCAGCCCGATGGGACAGGGGGCGAGTGGCTACACCTTC. Translating it yields CASSPMGQGASGYTF.

The chain employs TRBV19 and TRBJ1-5, with D hard to call. Germline CDR1 and CDR2: LNHDA and SQIVND (reference sequence). The CDR3 is made up of 18 amino acids. Between the trimmed V and J ends, which lost 2 bases and 0 bases, there was a span of 17 bases. In DNA form, the CDR3 reads TGTGCCAGTAGTATAAACAGATTCAGTATTTATAGCAATCAGCCCCAGCATTTT. It specifies CASSINRFSIYSNQPQHF.

The chain recombines TRBV18 with TRBJ1-1; 7 bases align to TRBD1. The V segment lost 0 bases and the J segment 11 bases; nucleotides outside the gene matches: 3. In germline, CDR1 is KGHSH, CDR2 LQKENI. The CDR3 is 12 residues long. CDR3 DNA sequence: TGTGCCAGCTCACCACCGGACAGGCCGGCTTTCTTT. This codes for CASSPPDRPAFF.

This chain connects TRBV18 to TRBJ2-1; 8 nucleotides align to TRBD2. The germline V gene has CDR1 KGHSH and CDR2 LQKENI. With V trimmed by 3 bases and J by 4 bases, 8 bases remained unmatched. The CDR3 is made up of 16 amino acids. The CDR3 is CASSPQGSGEYNEQFF. In DNA form, the CDR3 reads TGTGCCAGCTCACCCCAGGGTAGCGGGGAATACAATGAGCAGTTCTTC.

The chain is built from TRBV5-6 and TRBJ2-1; D ambiguous. Germline V lookup: CDR1 SGHDT, CDR2 YYEEEE. The CDR3 has 12 residues. The V gene lost 1 base and the J gene lost 8 bases, with 7 bases spanning the gap. The CDR3 region has the DNA TGTGCCAGCAGCTTGCGAGGCGATGAGCAGTTCTTC. Protein: CASSLRGDEQFF.

The V call is TRBV7-6, the J call TRBJ2-5; no clear D gene. The germline V gene has CDR1 SGHVS and CDR2 FNYEAQ. V gave up 2 bases and J gave up 2 bases, with 12 bases separating them. The CDR3 contains 15 residues. The CDR3 region has the DNA TGTGCCAGCAGCTTAACCCTGGGTTCTCAAGAGACCCAGTACTTC. Translating it yields CASSLTLGSQETQYF. Variable domain in full (rest from reference TRBV7-6 and TRBJ2-5): GAGVSQSPRYKVTKRGQDVALRCDPISGHVSLYWYRQALGQGPEFLTYFNYEAQQDKSGLPNDRFSAERPEGSISTLTIQRTEQRDSAMYRCASSLTLGSQETQYFGPGTRLLVL.

This clone was counted once. The rearrangement uses TRBV5-4 and TRBJ2-3; TRBD2 is a possible D gene (6 bases). The germline gives CDR1 SGHNT, CDR2 YYREEE (reference sequence). Trimming took 4 bases from V and 4 from J, leaving 13 bases between them. This CDR3 is built from 14 residues. The DNA of the CDR3 is TGTGCCAGCAGCCGCGGGACTGCGCCAGATACGCAGTATTTT. Translation: CASSRGTAPDTQYF.

The genes are TRBV4-3 and TRBJ2-5, with 8 bases aligning to TRBD1. V was pared by 1 base and J by 2 bases, with 12 bases of the junction left unmatched. CDR1 and CDR2 (germline): LGHNA, YSLEER. CDR3 size: 18 residues. This chain's CDR3 is CASSQVGGLDRVQETQYF. In nucleotides, the CDR3 is TGCGCCAGCAGCCAAGTGGGGGGTTTGGACAGGGTTCAAGAGACCCAGTACTTC.

The chain couples TRBV29-1 to TRBJ2-2; 15 bases align to TRBD2. The V segment lost 6 bases and the J segment 7 bases; nucleotides outside the gene matches: 3. Germline V gene lookup returns CDR1 SQVTM and CDR2 ANQGSEA. The CDR3 consists of 14 residues. CDR3 loop: CSVGLAGGYGELFF. The CDR3 region has the DNA TGCAGCGTAGGACTAGCGGGAGGGTACGGGGAGCTGTTTTTT.

This clone was recorded only once. The genes are TRBV7-2 and TRBJ2-1, with TRBD2 matching over 13 bases. The V and J ends lost 5 bases and 14 bases, in that order; junction bases with no gene match: 12. Germline CDR1 reads SGHTA; CDR2 reads FQGNSA. The CDR3 is 15 residues long. The CDR3 protein is CASSTAGRTSGRKFF. Written as DNA, the CDR3 is TGTGCCAGCAGCACAGCTGGGCGGACTAGCGGGAGAAAGTTCTTC. The full variable domain, in which reference TRBV7-2 and TRBJ2-1 provide the parts outside the CDR3, is GAGVSQSPSNKVTEKGKDVELRCDPISGHTALYWYRQSLGQGLEFLIYFQGNSAPDKSGLPSDRFSAERTGGSVSTLTIQRTQQEDSAVYLCASSTAGRTSGRKFFGPGTRLTVL.

This chain uses TRBV7-2 with TRBJ2-2; D call uncertain. V lost 1 base to trimming and J lost 3 bases, with 3 bases between them. The length of the CDR3 is 13 residues. CDR1 SGHTA and CDR2 FQGNSA come from the germline V gene. Here the CDR3 reads CASSLDYTGELFF. Written as DNA, the CDR3 is TGTGCCAGCAGCTTAGACTACACCGGGGAGCTGTTTTTT.

The genes are TRBV2 and TRBJ1-5, with no clear D. The CDR3 sequence is 13 residues long. Deletions cut 6 bases from V and 0 bases from J, with 6 bases between. Germline V lookup: CDR1 SNHLY, CDR2 FYNNEI. The CDR3 DNA follows: TGTGCCAGCAGCCTGAATAGCAATCAGCCCCAGCATTTT. It specifies CASSLNSNQPQHF.

V is TRBV19 and J is TRBJ2-5; 9 bases line up with TRBD1. Germline V gene lookup returns CDR1 LNHDA and CDR2 SQIVND (reference sequence). V gave up 4 bases and J gave up 4 bases; unmatched junction bases: 1. The CDR3 length is 13 residues. The CDR3 bases are TGTGCCAGTAGTAGGACAGGGGCAGAGACCCAGTACTTC. Encoded protein: CASSRTGAETQYF.

The chain has TRBV7-2 and TRBJ2-5; the D call may be TRBD1 or TRBD2 (7 bases each). Germline CDR1 SGHTA, CDR2 FQGNSA. V was shortened by 5 bases and J by 4 bases, with 17 bases between the two germline ends. The CDR3 is 15 residues long. The CDR3 coding sequence is TGTGCCAGCAGCCCCCAGGGGGGGGCGGGAGAGACCCAGTACTTC. Residues: CASSPQGGAGETQYF.

The chain is built from TRBV6-1 and TRBJ2-4; no firm D call. V was pared by 2 bases and J by 9 bases, with 11 bases between. Looked up from germline, CDR1 is MNHNS and CDR2 is SASEGT. The CDR3 extends over 13 amino acids. CDR3 in DNA: TGTGCCAGCAGTGAAAGCCCCTTTGGCATTCAGTACTTC. This codes for CASSESPFGIQYF.

Details on this clone: The same CDR3 also results from other DNA sequences found in this sample. This sequence joins TRBV7-2 and TRBJ2-7; a weak D match, TRBD2 (6 bases). Germline V lookup: CDR1 SGHTA, CDR2 FQGNSA. The CDR3 sequence is 13 residues long. Between the trimmed V and J ends, which lost 5 bases and 6 bases, there was a span of 14 bases. The CDR3 DNA sequence: TGTGCCAGCAGCCAGACTAGTAGACGCGAGCAGTACTTC. Its translation: CASSQTSRREQYF.

This chain connects TRBV18 to TRBJ1-1; D uncertain. This CDR3 region has 15 residues. V was cut by 0 bases and J by 5 bases, with 13 bases left in between. The germline CDR1 and CDR2 sequences are KGHSH and LQKENI. CDR3 sequence reads: CASSPPEKRGTEAFF. The CDR3 nucleotides read TGTGCCAGCTCACCACCGGAAAAGCGAGGGACTGAAGCTTTCTTT.

This rearrangement joins TRBV6-5 to TRBJ1-1; D is uncertain. Looked up from germline, CDR1 is MNHEY and CDR2 is SVGAGI. The CDR3 has 15 residues. V was clipped by 7 bases and J by 4 bases, with 19 bases between them. As DNA, the CDR3 is TGTGCCAGCAAGTCCCAAGGCCGGGAGAGCACTGAAGCTTTCTTT. Protein product: CASKSQGRESTEAFF.

The rearrangement links TRBV7-9 to TRBJ1-1; D may be TRBD1 (6 bases). This CDR3 comprises 13 residues. Looked up from germline, CDR1 is SEHNR and CDR2 is FQNEAQ (reference sequence). V was clipped by 6 bases and J by 7 bases, with 15 bases between them. CDR3 protein: CASSHRVSGEAFF. The CDR3 DNA reads TGTGCCAGCAGTCACAGGGTTAGCGGTGAAGCTTTCTTT. Using reference TRBV7-9 and TRBJ1-1 for the parts outside the CDR3, the full variable domain is DTGVSQNPRHKITKRGQNVTFRCDPISEHNRLYWYRQTLGQGPEFLTYFQNEAQLEKSRLLSDRFSAERPKGSFSTLEIQRTEQGDSAMYLCASSHRVSGEAFFGQGTRLTVV.

This rearrangement joins TRBV2 to TRBJ2-1; D unclear. Trimming left V 7 bases short and J 2 bases short, with 9 bases between. This CDR3 has 13 residues. Per the germline V gene, CDR1 is SNHLY and CDR2 is FYNNEI. For the CDR3, the DNA is TGTGCCAGCACCCCCAGAGCCTACAATGAGCAGTTCTTC. Amino acids: CASTPRAYNEQFF.

The chain employs TRBV6-5 and TRBJ2-7, with D perhaps matching TRBD1 (5 bases). CDR1 is MNHEY, CDR2 SVGAGI, per germline. V lost 2 bases and J 5 bases, leaving 10 bases between the germline ends. The CDR3 consists of 13 residues. The CDR3 DNA is TGTGCCAGCAGTTACCTGGGGCGGAACGAGCAGTACTTC. Its translation: CASSYLGRNEQYF.

The V and J genes are TRBV7-2 and TRBJ2-4, with TRBD2 identical over 7 bases. The CDR3 contains 14 residues. Germline CDR1 is SGHTA and CDR2 is FQGNSA. V gave up 3 bases and J gave up 7 bases; unmatched junction bases: 6. CDR3 amino acids: CASSFSQGGNIQYF. In DNA, the CDR3 is TGTGCCAGCAGCTTCTCCCAGGGAGGGAACATTCAGTACTTC.

The rearrangement joins TRBV14 to TRBJ2-1, with D hard to call. Germline V gene data show CDR1 as SGHDN and CDR2 as FVKESK. The V end lost 4 bases, the J end lost 9 bases, and 25 bases lay between the germline ends. The CDR3 length is 17 residues. In DNA, the CDR3 is TGTGCCAGCAGCCCGAGAGACCTATTCATATCCTGGGGTGAGCAGTTCTTC. It encodes CASSPRDLFISWGEQFF. Full variable domain (rest looked up from reference TRBV14 and TRBJ2-1): EAGVTQFPSHSVIEKGQTVTLRCDPISGHDNLYWYRRVMGKEIKFLLHFVKESKQDESGMPNNRFLAERTGGTYSTLKVQPAELEDSGVYFCASSPRDLFISWGEQFFGPGTRLTVL.